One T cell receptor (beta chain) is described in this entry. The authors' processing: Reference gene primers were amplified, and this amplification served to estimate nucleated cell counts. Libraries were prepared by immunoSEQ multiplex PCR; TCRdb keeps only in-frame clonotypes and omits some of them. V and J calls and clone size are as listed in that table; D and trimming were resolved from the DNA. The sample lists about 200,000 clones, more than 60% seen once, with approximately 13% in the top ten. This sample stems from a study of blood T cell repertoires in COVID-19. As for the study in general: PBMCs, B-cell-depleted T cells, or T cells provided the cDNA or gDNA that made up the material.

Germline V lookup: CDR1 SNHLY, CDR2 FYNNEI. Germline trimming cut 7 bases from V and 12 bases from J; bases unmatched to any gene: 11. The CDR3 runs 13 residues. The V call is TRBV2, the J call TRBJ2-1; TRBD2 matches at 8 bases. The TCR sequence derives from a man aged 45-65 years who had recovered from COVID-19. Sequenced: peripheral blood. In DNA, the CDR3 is TGTGCCAGCAACTCGGGACTAGAGGCTCGGCAGTTCTTC. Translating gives CASNSGLEARQFF.